The next 2 T cell receptor beta chains were all read from a single sample in a study of blood T cell repertoires in COVID-19. Produced via immunoSEQ multiplex PCR; TCRdb's table is partial and in-frame only. The profile shows tens of thousands of clones, almost 85% of them singletons. Material for sequencing was peripheral blood. The receptors originated from a man aged 55 to 70 with acute or convalescent COVID-19.

The chain couples TRBV28 to TRBJ1-2; 8 nucleotides match TRBD1. The V segment lost 6 bases and the J segment 8 bases; nucleotides outside the gene matches: 8. Germline loops: CDR1 MDHEN, CDR2 SYDVKM. CDR3 length: 13 amino acids. CDR3 sequence: CASSKQGALGYTF. The CDR3 nucleotides are TGTGCCAGCAGCAAGCAGGGGGCGCTAGGCTACACCTTC.

This chain uses TRBV19 with TRBJ2-7, with 9 bases matching TRBD1. V dropped 6 bases and J dropped 6; count of bases not matched to a gene: 9. Germline V gives CDR1 LNHDA, CDR2 SQIVND (reference sequence). This CDR3 region has 14 residues. CDR3 protein: CASSPGQGSTEQYF. The DNA of the CDR3 is TGTGCCAGTAGCCCGGGACAGGGCTCAACCGAGCAGTACTTC. The full variable domain, in which reference TRBV19 and TRBJ2-7 provide the parts outside the CDR3, is DGGITQSPKYLFRKEGQNVTLSCEQNLNHDAMYWYRQDPGQGLRLIYYSQIVNDFQKGDIAEGYSVSREKKESFPLTVTSAQKNPTAFYLCASSPGQGSTEQYFGPGTRLTVT.